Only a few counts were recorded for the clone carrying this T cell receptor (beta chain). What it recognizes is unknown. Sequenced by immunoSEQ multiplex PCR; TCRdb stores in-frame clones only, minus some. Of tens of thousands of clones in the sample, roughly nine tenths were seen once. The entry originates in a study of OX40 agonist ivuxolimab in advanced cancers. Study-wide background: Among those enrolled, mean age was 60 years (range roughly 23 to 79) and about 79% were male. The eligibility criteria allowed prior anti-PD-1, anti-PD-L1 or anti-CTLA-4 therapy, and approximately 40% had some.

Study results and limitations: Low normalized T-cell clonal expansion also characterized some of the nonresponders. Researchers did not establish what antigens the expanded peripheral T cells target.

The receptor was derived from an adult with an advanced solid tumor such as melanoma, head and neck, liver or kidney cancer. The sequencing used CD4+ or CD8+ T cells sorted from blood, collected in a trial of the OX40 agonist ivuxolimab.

CDR3 sequence: CASSRTIATNEKLFF. CDR3 sequence (DNA): TGTGCCAGCAGCCGGACAATTGCAACTAATGAAAAACTGTTTTTT. The rearrangement uses TRBV9 and TRBJ1-4; tentative D call: TRBD1 (5 bases). CDR3 length equals 15 residues. The germline gives CDR1 SGDLS, CDR2 YYNGEE. V was clipped by 4 bases and J by 0 bases, with 10 bases between them.